What follows is one T cell receptor beta chain and its context. This CDR3 has 17 residues. V was cut by 2 bases and J by 0 bases, with 14 bases left in between. Germline CDR1 is MNHNS and CDR2 is SASEGT. The sample comes from a study of cytomegalovirus exposure and HLA in healthy donors. This PCR relied on a set of 60 Vbeta primers and 13 Jbeta primers. Profiling relied on immunoSEQ multiplex PCR, and the TCRdb table lists in-frame clones only, not all of them. Of around 200,000 clones in the sample, 83% are singletons; the top ten hold 1.6%. The sequencing input was PBMCs. The TCR was taken from a man in his fifties in good health and CMV-seronegative. The rearrangement joins TRBV6-1 to TRBJ1-3; D gene uncertain. CDR3 in amino acids: CASSERLNLRSGNTIYF. The CDR3 region has the DNA TGTGCCAGCAGTGAACGACTCAACCTTCGCTCTGGAAACACCATATATTTT.